Following are 14 T cell receptor beta chains from one sample sequenced in a study of cytomegalovirus exposure and HLA in healthy donors. Measured with immunoSEQ multiplex PCR; TCRdb has only the in-frame clones, and not every one. In the table there are fewer than 150,000 clones, about 91% of which are singletons. Sequenced: PBMCs. The receptors here all came from a woman under 30 in good health and CMV-seropositive.

The V gene is TRBV23-1, the J gene TRBJ1-2; 9 bases align to TRBD1. TRBV23-1 is noted as an ORF with a role that remains uncertain. V shed 3 bases, J shed 7 bases, and the junction held 9 bases outside the gene matches. The CDR3 is 15 amino acids. As DNA, the CDR3 is TGCGCCAGCAGTCAGCGGGACAGGGTTCAGAGTGGCTACACCTTC. Protein: CASSQRDRVQSGYTF.

V usage is TRBV19 and J usage is TRBJ1-5; 7 positions match TRBD1. V trimming: 6 bases; J trimming: 5 bases; junction bases outside the gene matches: 19. Germline assignment: CDR1 LNHDA and CDR2 SQIVND (reference sequence). The CDR3 covers 18 residues. The CDR3 sequence is CASRGGREYRQGHQPQHF. The CDR3 DNA is TGTGCCAGTAGGGGGGGACGAGAGTACAGACAGGGCCATCAGCCCCAGCATTTT.

This clone was detected a few times. The chain employs TRBV9 and TRBJ1-2, with TRBD1 matching over 8 bases. The CDR3 spans 15 residues. CDR1 and CDR2 from the germline V gene are SGDLS and YYNGEE. V lost 3 bases, J lost 2 bases, and 6 bases stayed unmatched. CDR3: CASSASRTGNYGYTF. CDR3 nucleotides: TGTGCCAGCAGCGCCTCCAGGACAGGGAACTATGGCTACACCTTC.

V is TRBV5-4 and J is TRBJ1-3, with D unclear. This CDR3 spans 15 amino acids. Trimming pared 2 bases from V and 2 bases from J, leaving 11 bases between. CDR1 is SGHNT and CDR2 is YYREEE in the germline V gene (reference sequence). The CDR3 here is CASSFYREAGNTIYF. In DNA, the CDR3 is TGTGCCAGCAGCTTCTACAGAGAAGCTGGAAACACCATATATTTT.

Comments on this clone: At one boundary the junction diverges from the germline segment, which might be a read error. This sequence joins TRBV15 and TRBJ2-4; tentatively, D is TRBD1 (5 bases). The CDR3 totals 11 residues. Germline CDR1 LNHNV, CDR2 YYDKDF (reference sequence). The CDR3 reads CATSRDLRVDF. The DNA of the CDR3 is TGTGCCACCAGCAGAGATCTCAGGGTGGACTTC.

The chain joins TRBV14 to TRBJ2-5; D is perhaps TRBD2 (6 bases). From germline, CDR1 is SGHDN and CDR2 FVKESK. The CDR3 consists of 16 residues. V was trimmed by 0 bases and J by 1 base, leaving 12 bases between them. CDR3 loop: CASSQDSLAAQETQYF. CDR3 coding DNA: TGTGCCAGCAGCCAAGATAGCTTAGCGGCCCAAGAGACCCAGTACTTC.

This chain connects TRBV7-9 to TRBJ2-2; D perhaps matches TRBD2 (5 bases). CDR3 length: 12 amino acids. Germline loops: CDR1 SEHNR, CDR2 FQNEAQ (reference sequence). V lost 5 bases and J 5 bases, leaving 6 bases between the germline ends. The chain's CDR3 is CASSGGTGELFF. CDR3 nucleotide sequence: TGTGCCAGCAGCGGAGGAACCGGGGAGCTGTTTTTT.

This sequence joins TRBV19 and TRBJ2-5; 12 bases match TRBD1. V lost 5 bases to trimming and J lost 6 bases; unmatched junction nucleotides: 4. This CDR3 is 14 amino acids long. Germline-derived CDR1 and CDR2 are LNHDA and SQIVND (reference sequence). CDR3 loop: CASSEGQGAQTQYF. As DNA, the CDR3 is TGTGCCAGTAGTGAGGGACAGGGGGCTCAGACCCAGTACTTC.

V gene TRBV9 combines with J gene TRBJ1-6, with 11 bases matching TRBD1. The V gene end was trimmed by 3 bases and the J gene end by 9 bases; junction bases not matched to a gene: 14. Germline V CDR1 and CDR2: SGDLS, YYNGEE. The CDR3 has 18 amino acids. The CDR3 DNA is TGTGCCAGCAGCGATAATAGGGACAGGGGGGAAAGGGGTTCACCCCTCCACTTT. Translating it yields CASSDNRDRGERGSPLHF.

V usage is TRBV27 and J usage is TRBJ2-3; D gene unclear. Trimming took off 1 base at V and 0 bases at J, with 11 bases between the two ends. This CDR3 has 16 residues. Germline V lookup: CDR1 MNHEY, CDR2 SMNVEV (reference sequence). The CDR3 nucleotides are TGTGCCAGCAGTTTATATCCCCAGAAGAGCACAGATACGCAGTATTTT. As protein: CASSLYPQKSTDTQYF.

This chain joins TRBV7-9 and TRBJ1-6, with TRBD1 identical over 7 bases. The V gene end was trimmed by 1 base and the J gene end by 10 bases; junction bases not matched to a gene: 4. This CDR3 has 14 amino acids. Per germline, CDR1 SEHNR and CDR2 FQNEAQ (reference sequence). The CDR3 here is CASSLETGNSPLHF. The DNA for the CDR3 is TGTGCCAGCAGCTTAGAGACAGGGAACTCACCCCTCCACTTT.

The J gene is TRBJ2-7, the V gene TRBV13; a possible D gene is TRBD2 (6 bases). This CDR3 contains 14 residues. The germline CDR1 and CDR2 sequences are PRHDT and FYEKMQ (reference sequence). Trimming took 1 base from V and 4 from J, leaving 11 bases between them. The CDR3 coding sequence is TGTGCCAGCAGCTTAGCCCGGGAGTCATACGAGCAGTACTTC. It codes for CASSLARESYEQYF.

This sequence joins TRBV19 and TRBJ2-1; D possibly corresponds to TRBD2 (6 bases). The CDR3 length is 15 residues. The germline V and J ends were trimmed by 7 bases and 7 bases, with 20 bases remaining between them. From germline, CDR1 is LNHDA and CDR2 SQIVND (reference sequence). CDR3 protein: CASNPWGDPRNEQFF. CDR3 nucleotides: TGTGCCAGTAACCCTTGGGGGGATCCTCGAAATGAGCAGTTCTTC.

The chain links TRBV6-5 to TRBJ1-6; D perhaps matches TRBD1 (6 bases). The germline V and J ends were trimmed by 6 bases and 5 bases, with 8 bases remaining between them. CDR1 and CDR2 (germline): MNHEY, SVGAGI. This CDR3 has 13 amino acids. The CDR3: CASSGTHNSPLHF. Written as DNA, the CDR3 is TGTGCCAGCAGCGGGACACATAATTCACCCCTCCACTTT.